Shown below are 14 T cell receptor beta chains from a single sample sequenced in a study of shared clonotypes between healthy human individuals. Measured with immunoSEQ multiplex PCR; TCRdb has only the in-frame clones, and not every one. The sample yields some 2 million clones, 90% to 95% seen once. Sequencing was done on a sample of naive CD4+ T cells sorted from blood. As for subset: CD45RA+ positively selected. These receptors were collected from a man aged 18 to 29 in good health.

This clone was counted ten times or more. The chain combines TRBV30 with TRBJ1-1, with 7 nucleotides matching TRBD1. Germline CDR1 GTSNPN, CDR2 SVGIG (reference sequence). Losses at the gene ends were 1 base for V and 7 bases for J; bases not matched to a gene: 6. The CDR3 covers 13 residues. CDR3 DNA: TGTGCCTGGAGTGATTTGAGGGACAGTGAAGCTTTCTTT. Translation gives CAWSDLRDSEAFF.

The chain joins TRBV6-1 to TRBJ1-5; no clear D. The V gene lost 6 bases and the J gene lost 0 bases, with 12 bases spanning the gap. Germline V gene data show CDR1 as MNHNS and CDR2 as SASEGT. The CDR3 is made up of 15 amino acids. This chain's CDR3 is CASSTPGYSNQPQHF. DNA for the CDR3: TGTGCCAGCAGCACCCCGGGATATAGCAATCAGCCCCAGCATTTT.

The rearrangement uses TRBV7-9 and TRBJ1-2; 7 nucleotides agree with TRBD1. The CDR3 runs to 14 residues. The V gene's germline CDR1 is SEHNR and CDR2 FQNEAQ (reference sequence). V shed 4 bases, J shed 2 bases, and the junction held 4 bases outside the gene matches. This CDR3 is CASSSTQGNYGYTF. The DNA for the CDR3 is TGTGCCAGCAGCTCTACACAGGGGAACTATGGCTACACCTTC.

This chain links TRBV12-5 with TRBJ2-1, with D maybe TRBD1 (6 bases). CDR3 length: 13 amino acids. V was clipped by 7 bases and J by 10 bases, with 17 bases between them. Germline CDR1 and CDR2: LGHNT and FRNRAP. For the CDR3, the DNA is TGTGCTAGTGCCACACCAGGGGCAAACGAGCAGTTCTTC. This gives the protein CASATPGANEQFF.

The chain uses TRBV7-2 and TRBJ2-7; TRBD2 aligns across 8 bases. The V and J ends lost 0 bases and 0 bases, in that order; junction bases with no gene match: 7. CDR1 is SGHTA, CDR2 FQGNSA, per germline. The CDR3 contains 17 residues. The CDR3 sequence is CASSLAVSSGSSYEQYF. The CDR3 DNA is TGTGCCAGCAGCTTAGCGGTTTCAAGCGGGAGCTCCTACGAGCAGTACTTC. The whole variable domain, filled in from reference TRBV7-2 and TRBJ2-7, reads GAGVSQSPSNKVTEKGKDVELRCDPISGHTALYWYRQSLGQGLEFLIYFQGNSAPDKSGLPSDRFSAERTGGSVSTLTIQRTQQEDSAVYLCASSLAVSSGSSYEQYFGPGTRLTVT.

This chain joins TRBV29-1 and TRBJ1-1, with D perhaps matching TRBD1 (6 bases). Deletions cut 4 bases from V and 5 bases from J, with 14 bases between. Germline-derived CDR1 and CDR2 are SQVTM and ANQGSEA. The CDR3 is 13 residues long. DNA of the CDR3: TGCAGCGTTGCTAAACAGGGAAGAACTGAAGCTTTCTTT. Its translation: CSVAKQGRTEAFF.

Turning to this clone: The germline gene is not matched at one end of the junction; a read error may be the cause. The rearrangement joins TRBV10-3 to TRBJ1-2, with 9 bases fitting TRBD1. This CDR3 has 14 residues. Per germline, CDR1 ENHRY and CDR2 SYGVKD. CDR3 sequence reads: CAITEDRGLYGYTF. The CDR3 DNA sequence: TGTGCCATCACTGAGGACAGGGGCCTCTATGGCTACACCTTC.

Remarks on this clone: The same CDR3 also results from other DNA sequences found in this sample. This rearrangement joins TRBV5-6 to TRBJ1-5; D is ambiguous. With 1 base removed from V and 0 bases from J, the gap between germline ends came to 11 bases. The CDR3 extends over 16 amino acids. CDR1 SGHDT and CDR2 YYEEEE come from the germline V gene. In nucleotides, the CDR3 is TGTGCCAGCAGCTTGAGTGGGAGGTATAGCAATCAGCCCCAGCATTTT. As protein: CASSLSGRYSNQPQHF.

This chain links TRBV6-1 with TRBJ1-2; D is ambiguous. CDR1 and CDR2 (germline): MNHNS, SASEGT. The CDR3 is 13 amino acids. V lost 7 bases and J 8 bases, leaving 17 bases between the germline ends. The CDR3, as DNA: TGTGCCAGCAACCCCGAGGGATCCGGGGGCTACACCTTC. It translates to CASNPEGSGGYTF.

J is TRBJ1-2 and V is TRBV4-1; weak D call: TRBD1 (6 bases). CDR3 length equals 14 residues. V lost 3 bases and J 8 bases, leaving 16 bases between the germline ends. The germline gives CDR1 MGHRA, CDR2 YSYEKL. The CDR3 reads CASSHPTGIGGYTF. The CDR3 DNA reads TGCGCCAGCAGCCACCCCACAGGGATCGGGGGCTACACCTTC.

V is TRBV30 and J is TRBJ2-1, with TRBD2 identical over 7 bases. Germline V CDR1 and CDR2: GTSNPN, SVGIG (reference sequence). The CDR3 consists of 13 residues. The junction had 8 bases not matched to a gene; V was cut back by 5 bases and J by 7 bases. The CDR3 bases are TGTGCCTGGGACCGGGACTACATGAATGAGCAGTTCTTC. Its translation: CAWDRDYMNEQFF.

The rearrangement links TRBV7-2 to TRBJ1-6; no firm D call. The CDR3 spans 16 residues. Trimming left V 3 bases short and J 3 bases short, with 12 bases between. Germline V gene sequence: CDR1 SGHTA, CDR2 FQGNSA. The CDR3 bases are TGTGCCAGCAGCTTTATTCCAGGCCACTATAATTCACCCCTCCACTTT. It specifies CASSFIPGHYNSPLHF.

The gene calls are TRBV30 and TRBJ1-4; maybe TRBD1 (5 bases). CDR3 size: 14 residues. Per the germline V gene, CDR1 is GTSNPN and CDR2 is SVGIG (reference sequence). V shed 5 bases and J shed 0 bases, with 10 bases lying between them. The CDR3 spells CAWGPGPTNEKLFF. CDR3 nucleotides: TGTGCCTGGGGTCCGGGACCAACTAATGAAAAACTGTTTTTT.

CDR3 coding DNA: TGTGCCAGCAGCCCGGGAGCTAACTTGAACACTGAAGCTTTCTTT. It encodes CASSPGANLNTEAFF. This chain uses TRBV7-6 with TRBJ1-1; D is uncertain. Trimming pared 5 bases from V and 0 bases from J, leaving 13 bases between. CDR1 and CDR2 (germline): SGHVS, FNYEAQ. The CDR3 loop spans 15 amino acids. The full variable domain, rest sourced from reference TRBV7-6 and TRBJ1-1, is GAGVSQSPRYKVTKRGQDVALRCDPISGHVSLYWYRQALGQGPEFLTYFNYEAQQDKSGLPNDRFSAERPEGSISTLTIQRTEQRDSAMYRCASSPGANLNTEAFFGQGTRLTVV.